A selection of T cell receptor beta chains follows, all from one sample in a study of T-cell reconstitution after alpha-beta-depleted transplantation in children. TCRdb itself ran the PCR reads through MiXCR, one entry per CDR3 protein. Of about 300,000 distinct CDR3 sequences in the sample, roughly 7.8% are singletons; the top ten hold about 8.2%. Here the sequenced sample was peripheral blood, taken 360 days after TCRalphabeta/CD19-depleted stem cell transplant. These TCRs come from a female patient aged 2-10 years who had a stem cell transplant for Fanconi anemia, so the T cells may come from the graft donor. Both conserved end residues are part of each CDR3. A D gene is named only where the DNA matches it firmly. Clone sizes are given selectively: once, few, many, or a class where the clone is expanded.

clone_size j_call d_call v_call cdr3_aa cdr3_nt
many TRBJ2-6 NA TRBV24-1 CATSDGSIPLSGANVLTF TGTGCCACCAGTGATGGCAGTATCCCTCTCTCTGGGGCCAACGTCCTGACTTTC
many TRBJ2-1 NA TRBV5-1 CASSLEGGIQEQFF TGCGCCAGCAGCTTGGAAGGGGGGATACAGGAGCAGTTCTTC
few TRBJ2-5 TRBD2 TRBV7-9 CASSLELAGNPQETQYF TGTGCCAGCAGCTTAGAACTAGCGGGAAACCCCCAAGAGACCCAGTACTTC
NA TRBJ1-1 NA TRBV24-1 CATSDFGLPLNTEAFF TGTGCCACCAGTGATTTTGGCCTGCCTCTGAACACTGAAGCTTTCTTT
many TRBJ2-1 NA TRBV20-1 CSALPGPNNEQFF TGCAGTGCATTGCCGGGGCCCAATAATGAGCAGTTCTTC
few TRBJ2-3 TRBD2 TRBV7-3 CASSFGYSGGADTQYF TGTGCCAGCAGCTTTGGATACAGCGGGGGGGCAGATACGCAGTATTTT
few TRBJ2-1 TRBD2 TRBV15 CATSGTSGSNSYNEQFF TGTGCCACCAGCGGGACTAGCGGGAGTAACTCCTACAATGAGCAGTTCTTC
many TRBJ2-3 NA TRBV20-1 CSASIIVSDTQYF TGCAGTGCTAGCATCATTGTCTCGGATACGCAGTATTTT
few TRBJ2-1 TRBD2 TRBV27 CASSILAGGPDNEQFF TGTGCCAGCAGTATTTTAGCGGGAGGACCAGACAATGAGCAGTTCTTC
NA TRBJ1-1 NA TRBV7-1 CASSSGVLSTEAFF TGTGCCAGCAGCTCCGGGGTCCTGAGCACTGAAGCTTTCTTT
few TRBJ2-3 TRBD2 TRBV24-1 CATSDFASGDKDTQYF TGTGCCACCAGTGATTTTGCTAGCGGGGATAAAGATACGCAGTATTTT
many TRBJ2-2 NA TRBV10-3 CAIRQGSGTGELFF TGTGCCATCAGACAGGGTTCCGGGACCGGGGAGCTGTTTTTT
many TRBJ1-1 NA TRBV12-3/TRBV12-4 CASSLRKLPAFF TGTGCCAGCAGTTTAAGAAAGCTTCCAGCTTTCTTT
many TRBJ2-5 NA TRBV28 CASSLLSDETQYF TGTGCCAGCAGTTTACTTAGCGATGAGACCCAGTACTTC
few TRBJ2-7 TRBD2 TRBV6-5 CASSYSVRGASYEQYF TGTGCCAGCAGTTACTCCGTGCGGGGGGCGTCCTACGAGCAGTACTTC